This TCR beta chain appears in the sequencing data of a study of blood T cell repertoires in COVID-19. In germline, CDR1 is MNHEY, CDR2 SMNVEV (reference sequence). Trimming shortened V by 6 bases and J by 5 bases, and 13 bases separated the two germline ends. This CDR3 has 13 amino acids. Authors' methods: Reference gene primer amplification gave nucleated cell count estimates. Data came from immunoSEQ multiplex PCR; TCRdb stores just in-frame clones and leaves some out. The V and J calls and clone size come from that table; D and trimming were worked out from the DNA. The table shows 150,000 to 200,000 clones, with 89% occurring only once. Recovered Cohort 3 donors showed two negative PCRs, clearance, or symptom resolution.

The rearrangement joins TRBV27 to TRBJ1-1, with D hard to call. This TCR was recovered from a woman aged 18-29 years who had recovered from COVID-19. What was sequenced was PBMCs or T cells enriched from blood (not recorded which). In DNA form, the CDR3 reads TGTGCCAGCAGCTGGGAGGGTCGGACTGAAGCTTTCTTT. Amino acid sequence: CASSWEGRTEAFF.